This T cell receptor beta chain appears in the sequencing data of a study of OX40 agonist ivuxolimab in advanced cancers. In the study overall: Dose-escalation patients' cancers were hepatocellular carcinoma, melanoma, renal cell or head and neck cancer. General study results and limits: Researchers did not determine the expanded peripheral T cells' antigen specificity.

This clone was seen more than once but under ten times. The antigen is not known. Per the germline V gene, CDR1 is LGHNA and CDR2 is YNFKEQ. CDR3 length equals 15 residues. V lost 1 base and J lost 5; bases outside the gene matches: 4. Libraries were prepared by immunoSEQ multiplex PCR; TCRdb keeps only in-frame clonotypes and omits some of them. The profile shows around 70,000 clones, approximately 89% of them singletons. This chain connects TRBV4-2 to TRBJ2-5; 10 nucleotides align to TRBD1. The receptor's source is an adult with an advanced solid tumor such as melanoma, head and neck, liver or kidney cancer. Material: CD4+ or CD8+ T cells sorted from blood, obtained in a trial of the OX40 agonist ivuxolimab. This CDR3 reads CASSQGQGARETQYF. CDR3 DNA: TGTGCCAGCAGCCAAGGACAGGGGGCGCGTGAGACCCAGTACTTC.